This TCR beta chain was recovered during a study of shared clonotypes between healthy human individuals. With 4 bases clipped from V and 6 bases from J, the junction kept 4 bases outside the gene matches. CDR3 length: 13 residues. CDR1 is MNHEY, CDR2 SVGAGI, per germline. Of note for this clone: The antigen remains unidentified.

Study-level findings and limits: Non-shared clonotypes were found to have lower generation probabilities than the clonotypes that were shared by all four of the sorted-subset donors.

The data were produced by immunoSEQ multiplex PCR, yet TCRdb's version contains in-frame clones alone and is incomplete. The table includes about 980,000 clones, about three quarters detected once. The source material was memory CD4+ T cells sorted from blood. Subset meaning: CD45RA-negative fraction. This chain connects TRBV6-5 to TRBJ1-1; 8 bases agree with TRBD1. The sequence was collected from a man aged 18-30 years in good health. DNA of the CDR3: TGTGCCAGCAGTTTCAGGGGGCGAGCTGAAGCTTTCTTT. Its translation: CASSFRGRAEAFF.